Each of the 18 T cell receptor beta chains below was sequenced from the same sample in a study of graft-versus-host responses after intestinal transplantation. TCRdb keeps only in-frame clones here, not all; method: immunoSEQ multiplex PCR. The sample has about 9,800 clones, under 95% seen once. The sample here was PBMCs, taken roughly 43 days after intestinal transplant. These receptors all come from a human patient who received an intestinal transplant, so some T cells may come from the graft donor.

The V call is TRBV4-2, the J call TRBJ2-2, with TRBD2 identical over 11 bases. The CDR3 has 17 amino acids. Trimming removed 4 bases from V and 2 bases from J; junction bases left unmatched: 6. Per germline, CDR1 LGHNA and CDR2 YNFKEQ. CDR3 sequence reads: CASSPYSGGVNTGELFF. The CDR3 DNA reads TGTGCCAGCAGCCCCTATAGCGGGGGGGTTAACACCGGGGAGCTGTTTTTT.

This clone was counted once. The chain has TRBV7-2 and TRBJ1-3; 10 nucleotides align to TRBD1. J was trimmed by 4 bases and V by 7 bases; bases with no gene match: 7. Germline CDR1 reads SGHTA; CDR2 reads FQGNSA. The CDR3 runs 15 residues. The DNA of the CDR3 is TGTGCCAGCAAATCCGACAGGGGGCTAGGAAACACCATATATTTT. It yields the protein CASKSDRGLGNTIYF.

V and J are TRBV7-9 and TRBJ1-1; a possible D gene is TRBD1 (6 bases). The length of the CDR3 is 16 residues. Germline values: CDR1 SEHNR, CDR2 FQNEAQ (reference sequence). V was cut by 5 bases and J by 6 bases, with 22 bases left in between. CDR3 loop: CASSDSASDSSSEAFF. In DNA, the CDR3 is TGTGCCAGCAGCGACTCAGCCTCGGACAGTTCGTCTGAAGCTTTCTTT.

This clone was recorded once. This rearrangement joins TRBV30 to TRBJ2-3, with 10 bases identical to TRBD1. Germline V gene lookup returns CDR1 GTSNPN and CDR2 SVGIG (reference sequence). The CDR3 spans 15 residues. V shed 3 bases and J 1 base; nucleotides not matched to a gene: 4. CDR3 amino acids: CAWRTGGSGTDTQYF. CDR3 bases: TGTGCCTGGAGGACAGGGGGCTCGGGCACAGATACGCAGTATTTT. The entire variable domain, with the rest obtained from reference TRBV30 and TRBJ2-3, is as follows: SQTIHQWPATLVQPVGSPLSLECTVEGTSNPNLYWYRQAAGRGLQLLFYSVGIGQISSEVPQNLSASRPQDRQFILSSKKLLLSDSGFYLCAWRTGGSGTDTQYFGPGTRLTVL.

CDR3 residues: CASSPRQGFIGDARYTF. The CDR3 DNA reads as TGTGCCAGCAGCCCACGACAGGGGTTTATAGGAGACGCTCGCTACACCTTC. The rearrangement joins TRBV9 to TRBJ1-2, with 8 positions matching TRBD1. The CDR3 sequence is 17 residues long. CDR1 is SGDLS and CDR2 is YYNGEE in the germline V gene. The trim removed 4 bases at V and 9 bases at J, leaving 20 bases unmatched.

This chain uses TRBV9 with TRBJ2-5; 7 nucleotides match TRBD1. Germline V gives CDR1 SGDLS, CDR2 YYNGEE. Unmatched junction bases numbered 8, after V lost 4 bases and J lost 2 bases. This CDR3 has 15 residues. Here the CDR3 reads CASSRQDRFQETQYF. In DNA, the CDR3 is TGTGCCAGCAGCCGTCAGGACAGGTTTCAAGAGACCCAGTACTTC.

The rearrangement uses TRBV30 and TRBJ2-1; 12 positions agree with TRBD2. V was clipped by 0 bases and J by 6 bases; unmatched bases: 3. Germline V gene sequence: CDR1 GTSNPN, CDR2 SVGIG (reference sequence). CDR3 size: 15 residues. This CDR3 reads CAWSVRLAGVNEQFF. CDR3 nucleotides: TGTGCCTGGAGTGTACGACTAGCGGGGGTCAATGAGCAGTTCTTC. The complete variable domain, with remaining parts taken from reference TRBV30 and TRBJ2-1, reads SQTIHQWPATLVQPVGSPLSLECTVEGTSNPNLYWYRQAAGRGLQLLFYSVGIGQISSEVPQNLSASRPQDRQFILSSKKLLLSDSGFYLCAWSVRLAGVNEQFFGPGTRLTVL.

The chain uses TRBV7-6 and TRBJ2-5, with no clear D. Looked up from germline, CDR1 is SGHVS and CDR2 is FNYEAQ. V was cut by 2 bases and J by 2 bases, with 12 bases left in between. This CDR3 has 15 residues. This chain's CDR3 is CASSLSPGLQETQYF. Written as DNA, the CDR3 is TGTGCCAGCAGCTTATCCCCGGGTCTACAAGAGACCCAGTACTTC.

V gene TRBV6-4 combines with J gene TRBJ2-1; 10 positions match TRBD2. V was clipped by 4 bases and J by 2 bases; unmatched bases: 2. The CDR3 runs to 15 residues. CDR1 and CDR2 from the germline V gene are MRHNA and SNTAGT. The CDR3 loop is CASSGTSGAYNEQFF. In DNA form, the CDR3 reads TGTGCCAGCAGTGGGACTAGCGGAGCCTACAATGAGCAGTTCTTC.

This chain uses TRBV20-1 with TRBJ1-2; the D is unclear. Germline CDR1 reads DFQATT; CDR2 reads SNEGSKA (reference sequence). There are 11 residues in the CDR3. The V end lost 1 base, the J end lost 8 bases, and 8 bases lay between the germline ends. In DNA, the CDR3 is TGCAGTGCTAGAGTGGAAGAGGGCTACACCTTC. Protein sequence: CSARVEEGYTF.

The chain recombines TRBV19 with TRBJ2-1, with D maybe TRBD2 (5 bases). The CDR3 totals 15 residues. Trimming took off 3 bases at V and 4 bases at J, with 13 bases between the two ends. Germline V lookup: CDR1 LNHDA, CDR2 SQIVND (reference sequence). This chain's CDR3 is CASSMLAEIYNEQFF. CDR3 DNA: TGTGCCAGTAGTATGCTAGCAGAGATTTACAATGAGCAGTTCTTC.

Points on this clone: Other DNA sequences from this sample encode an identical CDR3 as well. The chain joins TRBV27 to TRBJ2-7; TRBD2 is a possible D gene (6 bases). Trimming left V 5 bases short and J 5 bases short, with 31 bases between. Germline V CDR1 and CDR2: MNHEY, SMNVEV (reference sequence). The CDR3 is made up of 19 amino acids. The CDR3 nucleotides are TGTGCCAGCAGTCGACCCCCTGGTGTTAGGTCTAGCGAGCACCACGAGCAGTACTTC. Translated, it gives CASSRPPGVRSSEHHEQYF.

This clone appeared a single time. V usage is TRBV19 and J usage is TRBJ1-2, with D possibly TRBD1 on 6 matching bases. The V and J ends lost 8 bases and 3 bases respectively, with 16 bases between them. CDR3 size: 14 residues. Germline V lookup: CDR1 LNHDA, CDR2 SQIVND (reference sequence). The CDR3 DNA is TGTGCCAGTTCCTCAGGGGACGATGACTATGGCTACACCTTC. The encoded protein is CASSSGDDDYGYTF.

The chain has TRBV6-5 and TRBJ2-1; 10 bases are shared with TRBD2. Per the germline V gene, CDR1 is MNHEY and CDR2 is SVGAGI. The CDR3 sequence is 16 residues long. Unmatched junction bases numbered 4, after V lost 2 bases and J lost 3 bases. CDR3 DNA sequence: TGTGCCAGCAGTTACACTATAGCGGGGGGCTACAATGAGCAGTTCTTC. Protein product: CASSYTIAGGYNEQFF.

V gene TRBV7-2 combines with J gene TRBJ1-1; D perhaps matches TRBD1 (6 bases). Trimming cost V 2 bases and J 6 bases, with 13 bases left between them. Germline V gene sequence: CDR1 SGHTA, CDR2 FQGNSA. The CDR3 is 14 amino acids. CDR3 sequence (DNA): TGTGCCAGCAGCTTAAAGGGGGGCTCGGCTGAAGCTTTCTTT. Protein: CASSLKGGSAEAFF.

The genes are TRBV7-9 and TRBJ2-1, with D hard to call. Trimming left V 5 bases short and J 6 bases short, with 23 bases between. The CDR3 sequence is 17 residues long. CDR1 is SEHNR and CDR2 is FQNEAQ in the germline V gene (reference sequence). The CDR3 is CASSHLSPSSDLNEQFF. CDR3 sequence (DNA): TGTGCCAGCAGCCACTTATCTCCTTCGAGCGATCTCAATGAGCAGTTCTTC.

The chain couples TRBV10-2 to TRBJ1-5, with D uncertain. Germline-derived CDR1 and CDR2 are WSHSY and SAAADI. The CDR3 is 15 amino acids. Trimming shortened V by 4 bases and J by 3 bases, and 13 bases separated the two germline ends. CDR3 sequence: CASSVSLTANQPQHF. CDR3 bases: TGCGCCAGCAGTGTCAGTCTGACGGCCAATCAGCCCCAGCATTTT.

This rearrangement joins TRBV18 to TRBJ1-4; TRBD1 might be the D (6 bases). The V gene lost 4 bases and the J gene lost 7 bases, with 13 bases spanning the gap. The germline CDR1 and CDR2 sequences are KGHSH and LQKENI. The CDR3 totals 14 residues. The CDR3 loop is CASSLRTEGEKLFF. The DNA for the CDR3 is TGTGCCAGCTCACTCCGGACAGAAGGTGAAAAACTGTTTTTT.